This entry lists 32 T cell receptor beta chains sequenced from one sample in a study of patients and donors after allogeneic stem cell transplantation. TCRdb called the RT-PCR reads again in MiXCR, with one record for every CDR3 protein. The sample has approximately 170,000 distinct CDR3 sequences; 20% to 25% are singletons. The sequencing sample was made of blood, either unsorted or a sorted T cell fraction (not recorded which). The receptors derive from a human donor who was either an allogeneic HSCT recipient or a stem cell or donor lymphocyte infusion donor (not recorded which). It is not recorded whose cells these are; they may come from a transplant donor.

This chain joins TRBV3-1 and TRBJ2-3; 7 bases match TRBD2. This CDR3 is 15 amino acids long. Germline V CDR1 and CDR2: LGHDT, YNNKEL (reference sequence). J gave up 11 bases and V 8 bases, and 19 bases lay outside the gene matches. CDR3 sequence: CASGTGGSGLAVQYF. The CDR3 DNA reads as TGTGCCAGCGGGACCGGGGGGAGCGGTCTGGCCGTGCAGTATTTT.

The table lists this clonotype with many counts. The CDR3 nucleotides read TGCAGTGCTAGCGTCCTGGGAGGGAGTACAGATACGCAGTATTTT. It yields the protein CSASVLGGSTDTQYF. This chain joins TRBV20-1 and TRBJ2-3; 7 bases are a match to TRBD2. The CDR3 covers 15 residues. V was pared by 3 bases and J by 3 bases, with 9 bases of the junction left unmatched. Germline CDR1 is DFQATT and CDR2 is SNEGSKA (reference sequence).

The genes are TRBV7-2 and TRBJ1-2; D is perhaps TRBD1 (6 bases). Per the germline V gene, CDR1 is SGHTA and CDR2 is FQGNSA. Trimming removed 10 bases from V and 7 bases from J, with 16 bases in between. This CDR3 has 12 residues. The CDR3 bases are TGTGCCACCCGAACAGGGACCCCTGGCTACACCTTC. It is translated as CATRTGTPGYTF.

The table lists this clonotype with a few counts. The CDR3 DNA reads as TGTGCCAGCAGCCGATCGCAGGGGGCCAAAAACATTCAGTACTTC. Its protein is CASSRSQGAKNIQYF. The J gene is TRBJ2-4, the V gene TRBV7-2; tentative D call: TRBD1 (6 bases). Trimming left V 5 bases short and J 1 base short, with 12 bases between. The germline CDR1 and CDR2 sequences are SGHTA and FQGNSA. The CDR3 is 15 residues long.

The chain carries TRBV12-3 or TRBV12-4 and TRBJ2-7, with 10 positions matching TRBD2. CDR3 length equals 15 residues. With 3 bases clipped from V and 3 bases from J, the junction kept 5 bases outside the gene matches. The CDR3 coding sequence is TGTGCCAGCAGTTTCCGGACTAGCGGCCTCTACGAGCAGTACTTC. This sequence encodes CASSFRTSGLYEQYF.

The V gene is TRBV20-1, the J gene TRBJ1-4, with TRBD1 identical over 9 bases. The V gene end was trimmed by 5 bases and the J gene end by 8 bases; junction bases not matched to a gene: 9. Germline-derived CDR1 and CDR2 are DFQATT and SNEGSKA (reference sequence). The CDR3 runs to 14 residues. CDR3 coding DNA: TGCAGTGCTGGGAGGACAGGGGAATTCGAAAAACTGTTTTTT. Translating gives CSAGRTGEFEKLFF.

The chain uses TRBV7-9 and TRBJ1-1, with TRBD1 as a possible D gene (6 bases). The CDR3 consists of 13 residues. Germline V gene lookup returns CDR1 SEHNR and CDR2 FQNEAQ (reference sequence). The V and J ends lost 5 bases and 6 bases respectively, with 13 bases between them. The CDR3 nucleotides read TGTGCCAGCAGCGAACAAGGGACATCTGAAGCTTTCTTT. Amino acid sequence: CASSEQGTSEAFF.

V and J are TRBV20-1 and TRBJ2-3; D may be TRBD1 (5 bases). The V end was cut by 6 bases, the J end by 4 bases, with 8 bases between. This CDR3 has 11 residues. Germline CDR1 reads DFQATT; CDR2 reads SNEGSKA (reference sequence). The DNA of the CDR3 is TGCAGTGCACTCAGGGCAGATACGCAGTATTTT. Its protein is CSALRADTQYF.

This clonotype was detected a few times. The chain employs TRBV5-1 and TRBJ2-1, with D possibly TRBD1 on 6 matching bases. CDR1 SGHRS and CDR2 YFSETQ come from the germline V gene. V lost 3 bases and J 5 bases, leaving 21 bases between the germline ends. The CDR3 is 17 amino acids. The CDR3 sequence: CASSSFSTPPGDNEQFF. CDR3 nucleotide sequence: TGCGCCAGCAGCTCTTTCTCGACACCCCCAGGGGACAATGAGCAGTTCTTC.

In its sample, this clonotype was seen a few times. CDR3 sequence: CASSVQAGGQETQYF. CDR3 nucleotides: TGTGCCAGCAGTGTACAGGCAGGGGGCCAAGAGACCCAGTACTTC. The gene calls are TRBV12-3 or TRBV12-4 and TRBJ2-5; 7 bases map to TRBD1. J lost 1 base, V lost 5 bases, and 7 bases had no gene match. The CDR3 runs 15 residues.

This clonotype was detected only a few times. The chain employs TRBV20-1 and TRBJ1-1; 8 bases agree with TRBD1. CDR1 DFQATT and CDR2 SNEGSKA come from the germline V gene (reference sequence). The CDR3 spans 14 residues. The J segment lost 6 bases and the V segment lost 5 bases, leaving 11 bases of the junction unmatched. The DNA of the CDR3 is TGCAGTGCTGTGAAAGCAGGGGGCGCCGCTGAAGCTTTCTTT. It specifies CSAVKAGGAAEAFF.

This clonotype turned up a few times. The V call is TRBV3-1, the J call TRBJ1-2, with 8 bases fitting TRBD1. The CDR3 is made up of 19 amino acids. The J segment lost 0 bases and the V segment lost 0 bases, leaving 12 bases of the junction unmatched. Germline loops: CDR1 LGHDT, CDR2 YNNKEL (reference sequence). CDR3 nucleotide sequence: TGTGCCAGCAGCCAAGACCCGCTCCGAACAGGGGGACCTAACTATGGCTACACCTTC. This codes for CASSQDPLRTGGPNYGYTF.

V usage is TRBV4-3 and J usage is TRBJ2-7; TRBD1 aligns across 9 bases. The V and J ends lost 4 bases and 2 bases, in that order; junction bases with no gene match: 12. CDR3 length: 17 amino acids. Germline loops: CDR1 LGHNA, CDR2 YSLEER. In nucleotides, the CDR3 is TGCGCCAGCAGCCCGATACTGGGACAGGGTGACCCCTACGAGCAGTACTTC. Its protein product is CASSPILGQGDPYEQYF.

The chain carries TRBV5-1 and TRBJ1-2; no clear D. Germline-derived CDR1 and CDR2 are SGHRS and YFSETQ. This CDR3 comprises 13 residues. Deletions cut 1 base from V and 8 bases from J, with 12 bases between. CDR3 loop: CASSLSSDEGYTF. CDR3 nucleotides: TGCGCCAGCAGCTTGAGTTCCGATGAGGGCTACACCTTC.

This clonotype was seen a few times. This rearrangement joins TRBV15 to TRBJ2-1; no clear D. Germline V gene lookup returns CDR1 LNHNV and CDR2 YYDKDF (reference sequence). Trimming cost V 8 bases and J 9 bases, with 11 bases left between them. This CDR3 comprises 11 residues. The chain's CDR3 is CATGDFGEQFF. The CDR3 DNA follows: TGTGCCACCGGGGATTTCGGTGAGCAGTTCTTC.

This clonotype was detected a few times. The J gene is TRBJ2-1, the V gene TRBV7-9; TRBD2 agrees at 8 bases. The CDR3 is 18 residues long. The J segment lost 2 bases and the V segment lost 2 bases, leaving 11 bases of the junction unmatched. Germline V gene lookup returns CDR1 SEHNR and CDR2 FQNEAQ (reference sequence). For the CDR3, the DNA is TGTGCCAGCAGCTTACACCGGGAGGGCGTTTTCCCCTACAATGAGCAGTTCTTC. This encodes CASSLHREGVFPYNEQFF.

In its sample, this clonotype was seen a few times. The chain couples TRBV7-2 to TRBJ1-4; D is perhaps TRBD1 (6 bases). This CDR3 has 15 amino acids. Germline V CDR1 and CDR2: SGHTA, FQGNSA. Trimming cost V 4 bases and J 3 bases, with 12 bases left between them. CDR3 amino acids: CASSSTGSANEKLFF. CDR3 DNA sequence: TGTGCCAGCAGCTCTACAGGGTCGGCTAATGAAAAACTGTTTTTT.

This clonotype was recorded at least ten times. The V gene is TRBV7-9, the J gene TRBJ1-3; possibly TRBD1 for D (5 bases). CDR3 length: 14 residues. CDR1 and CDR2 (germline): SEHNR, FQNEAQ (reference sequence). Deletions cut 2 bases from V and 6 bases from J, with 11 bases between. CDR3 in DNA: TGTGCCAGCAGCTTAAGCAGGGATGAAAACACCATATATTTT. It is translated as CASSLSRDENTIYF.

The rearrangement links TRBV19 to TRBJ1-5, with D perhaps matching TRBD1 (5 bases). CDR3 length: 14 amino acids. Germline CDR1 LNHDA, CDR2 SQIVND (reference sequence). The germline V and J ends were trimmed by 4 bases and 4 bases, with 11 bases remaining between them. CDR3 coding DNA: TGTGCCAGTAGTACTTCAGGGATAAATCAGCCCCAGCATTTT. It encodes CASSTSGINQPQHF.

The sample holds a few counts of this clonotype. V and J are TRBV10-3 and TRBJ1-2, with no clear D. CDR1 ENHRY and CDR2 SYGVKD come from the germline V gene. Trimming took 5 bases from V and 2 from J, leaving 15 bases between them. The CDR3 length is 15 residues. The CDR3 bases are TGTGCCATCAGTAATGGTGGCAAAACAAACTATGGCTACACCTTC. Translation: CAISNGGKTNYGYTF.

This clonotype was seen ten or more times. The V call is TRBV20-1, the J call TRBJ1-2, with 7 bases identical to TRBD1. With V trimmed by 2 bases and J by 8 bases, 8 bases remained unmatched. CDR1 DFQATT and CDR2 SNEGSKA come from the germline V gene (reference sequence). This CDR3 comprises 13 residues. The CDR3 sequence: CSARTGTAYGYTF. CDR3 sequence (DNA): TGCAGTGCTAGAACCGGGACAGCGTACGGCTACACCTTC.

This clonotype has just a few counts. The V and J genes are TRBV24-1 and TRBJ1-2; 12 bases map to TRBD1. The CDR3 is 16 residues long. CDR1 is KGHDR, CDR2 SFDVKD, per germline. The junction had 8 bases not matched to a gene; V was cut back by 4 bases and J by 6 bases. CDR3 region: CATSDRGTGGFHGYTF. The CDR3 DNA follows: TGTGCCACCAGTGACCGTGGGACAGGGGGCTTCCATGGCTACACCTTC.

Turning to this clonotype: Germline is not matched at one junction end, which may reflect a read error. The chain couples TRBV7-7 to TRBJ2-4; D is possibly TRBD2 (5 bases). CDR3 length: 16 residues. Germline-derived CDR1 and CDR2 are SSHAT and FNYEAQ (reference sequence). CDR3 DNA: TGTGCTAGCAGCTTAGGTGAGGGCGCGGGCAAAAACATTCAGTACTTC. Its translation is CASSLGEGAGKNIQYF.

This clonotype was observed a few times. The rearrangement links TRBV6-6 to TRBJ2-3; D is unclear. Germline CDR1 MNHNY, CDR2 SVGAGI (reference sequence). CDR3 length equals 13 residues. Trimming left V 7 bases short and J 2 bases short, with 10 bases between. CDR3 loop: CASNEGFTDTQYF. CDR3 nucleotide sequence: TGTGCCAGCAATGAAGGGTTCACAGATACGCAGTATTTT.

The chain employs TRBV3-1 and TRBJ2-7; unclear D gene. CDR1 is LGHDT, CDR2 YNNKEL, per germline (reference sequence). The CDR3 has 14 residues. Trimming stripped 4 bases from V and 1 base from J, with 11 bases between. In DNA, the CDR3 is TGTGCCAGCAGCCTCCAACCCAGATCCTACGAGCAGTACTTC. Encoded protein: CASSLQPRSYEQYF.

The chain carries TRBV20-1 and TRBJ1-2; TRBD1 might be the D (5 bases). V was shortened by 2 bases and J by 1 base, with 8 bases between the two germline ends. Germline V gives CDR1 DFQATT, CDR2 SNEGSKA (reference sequence). The CDR3 is 13 residues long. Here the CDR3 DNA reads TGCAGTGCTAGAATCGGGGGTAACTATGGCTACACCTTC. Translating gives CSARIGGNYGYTF.

The CDR3 coding sequence is TGTGCCAGCACTTTAGCGGGGAACTCCTACGAGCAGTACTTC. It encodes CASTLAGNSYEQYF. The rearrangement joins TRBV2 to TRBJ2-7; 8 bases are shared with TRBD2. The CDR3 has 14 amino acids. V gave up 7 bases and J gave up 0 bases; unmatched junction bases: 5. Germline CDR1 is SNHLY and CDR2 is FYNNEI. The full variable domain, completed using reference TRBV2 and TRBJ2-7, is EPEVTQTPSHQVTQMGQEVILRCVPISNHLYFYWYRQILGQKVEFLVSFYNNEISEKSEIFDDQFSVERPDGSNFTLKIRSTKLEDSAMYFCASTLAGNSYEQYFGPGTRLTVT.

This clonotype has more than one count but fewer than ten. This chain joins TRBV7-2 and TRBJ2-1; D may correspond to TRBD1 or TRBD2 (5 bases each). The CDR3 is 15 amino acids. The V end was cut by 5 bases, the J end by 6 bases, with 17 bases between. Germline CDR1 reads SGHTA; CDR2 reads FQGNSA. CDR3 sequence (DNA): TGTGCCAGCAGCAAGGGACCGGAGGTTGGCAATGAGCAGTTCTTC. Protein sequence: CASSKGPEVGNEQFF.

The rearrangement joins TRBV12-3 or TRBV12-4 to TRBJ1-5, with D maybe TRBD1 (6 bases). This CDR3 has 13 amino acids. The V gene lost 6 bases and the J gene lost 3 bases, with 9 bases spanning the gap. The CDR3 nucleotides read TGTGCCAGCAGCAACAGGGACAATCAGCCCCAGCATTTT. It yields the protein CASSNRDNQPQHF.

This chain connects TRBV12-3 or TRBV12-4 to TRBJ2-7; D is uncertain. Trimming removed 4 bases from V and 5 bases from J, with 9 bases in between. CDR3 length: 12 residues. CDR3 in DNA: TGTGCCAGCAGTTCTCACGGCGACGAGCAGTACTTC. It encodes CASSSHGDEQYF.

This sequence joins TRBV29-1 and TRBJ1-1, with D possibly being TRBD1 (5 bases). The V and J ends lost 6 bases and 1 base respectively, with 24 bases between them. CDR3 length equals 17 residues. The germline CDR1 and CDR2 sequences are SQVTM and ANQGSEA. CDR3 coding DNA: TGCAGCGTGCCCTTTGGTCCCCCCAAAGGGGCGAACACTGAAGCTTTCTTT. Translating it yields CSVPFGPPKGANTEAFF. The full variable domain, rest sourced from reference TRBV29-1 and TRBJ1-1, is SAVISQKPSRDICQRGTSLTIQCQVDSQVTMMFWYRQQPGQSLTLIATANQGSEATYESGFVIDKFPISRPNLTFSTLTVSNMSPEDSSIYLCSVPFGPPKGANTEAFFGQGTRLTVV.

The V and J genes are TRBV29-1 and TRBJ2-1; 7 nucleotides match TRBD1. The germline CDR1 and CDR2 sequences are SQVTM and ANQGSEA. Trimming removed 6 bases from V and 1 base from J; junction bases left unmatched: 0. This CDR3 is built from 12 residues. The DNA for the CDR3 is TGCAGCGTCAGGGGGTCCTACAATGAGCAGTTCTTC. Protein product: CSVRGSYNEQFF.